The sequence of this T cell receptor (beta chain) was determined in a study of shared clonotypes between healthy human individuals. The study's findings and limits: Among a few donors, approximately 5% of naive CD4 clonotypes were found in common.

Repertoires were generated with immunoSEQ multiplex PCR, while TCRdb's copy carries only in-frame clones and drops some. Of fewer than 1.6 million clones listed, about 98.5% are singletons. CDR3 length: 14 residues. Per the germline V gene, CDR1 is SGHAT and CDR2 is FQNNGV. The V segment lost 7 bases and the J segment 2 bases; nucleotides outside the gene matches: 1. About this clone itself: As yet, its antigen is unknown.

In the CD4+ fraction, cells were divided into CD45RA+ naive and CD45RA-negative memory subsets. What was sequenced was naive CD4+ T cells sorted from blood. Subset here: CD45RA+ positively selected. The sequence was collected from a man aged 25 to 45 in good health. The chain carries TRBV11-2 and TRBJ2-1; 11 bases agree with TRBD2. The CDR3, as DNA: TGTGCCAGCACACTAGCGGGGGCCTACAATGAGCAGTTCTTC. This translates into CASTLAGAYNEQFF.